The 2 T cell receptor beta chains reported below all come from one sample, sequenced in a study of blood T cell repertoires in COVID-19. Sequencing was performed with immunoSEQ multiplex PCR; in TCRdb, only in-frame clones are kept and a portion is missing. This sample carries about 85,000 clones, around 88% of them seen once, and the ten largest clones take 5% to 6%. Sequencing was done on a sample of peripheral blood. The source is a man between 60 and 70 years old with acute or convalescent COVID-19.

This chain links TRBV5-1 with TRBJ1-4, with TRBD1 identical over 9 bases. CDR3 length: 16 amino acids. Germline loops: CDR1 SGHRS, CDR2 YFSETQ. The trim removed 4 bases at V and 0 bases at J, leaving 4 bases unmatched. CDR3 DNA sequence: TGCGCCAGCAGCCCAGGGACAGGGACAACTAATGAAAAACTGTTTTTT. Protein product: CASSPGTGTTNEKLFF.

V usage is TRBV5-6 and J usage is TRBJ1-6; 7 nucleotides line up with TRBD1. V trimming: 2 bases; J trimming: 10 bases; junction bases outside the gene matches: 9. Germline values: CDR1 SGHDT, CDR2 YYEEEE. This CDR3 comprises 15 residues. This CDR3 is CASSFRQGRNSPLHF. CDR3 DNA: TGTGCCAGCAGCTTTAGACAGGGTAGGAACTCACCCCTCCACTTT.